This T cell receptor beta chain was recovered during a study of molecular identifiers for immune sequencing clone quantification. Findings and limits, study-wide: Whereas clones above 20 RNA copies held under 1% of naive-cell molecules, they held over 98% of effector molecules.

TCRdb reprocessed the PCR reads with MiXCR, giving one entry per CDR3 protein. Of some 580,000 distinct CDR3 sequences listed, about 25% were seen once; the top ten hold 0.78%. This clonotype turned up a few times. Its cognate antigen is unknown. The CDR3 loop spans 14 amino acids. CDR1 is SGHDN, CDR2 FVKESK, per germline. V lost 5 bases, J lost 6 bases, and 9 bases stayed unmatched. The receptor was derived from a human donor in good health. Some libraries in this study had Jurkat cell RNA spiked in. Sequenced sample: naive CD8+ T cells from blood, with Jurkat cell RNA spiked in. As to subset: FACS-sorted CD8+CD4-CCR7+CD45RA+ naive T cells. J is TRBJ2-7 and V is TRBV14; 8 nucleotides agree with TRBD1. CDR3 in amino acids: CASSTRDRSSEQYF. The CDR3 DNA reads TGTGCCAGCAGCACCCGGGACAGGAGCTCCGAGCAGTACTTC.